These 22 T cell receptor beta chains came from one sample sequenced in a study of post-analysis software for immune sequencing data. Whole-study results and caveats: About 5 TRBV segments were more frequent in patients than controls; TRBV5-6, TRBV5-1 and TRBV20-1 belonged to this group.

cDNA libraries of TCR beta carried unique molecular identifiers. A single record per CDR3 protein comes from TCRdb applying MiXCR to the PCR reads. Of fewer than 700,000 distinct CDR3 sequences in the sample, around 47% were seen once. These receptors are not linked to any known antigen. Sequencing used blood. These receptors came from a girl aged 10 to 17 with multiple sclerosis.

CDR3: CASSLIRDRGYEQYF. CDR3 coding DNA: TGTGCCAGCAGCTTAATCCGGGACAGGGGTTACGAGCAGTACTTC. V is TRBV7-2 and J is TRBJ2-7; 10 bases match TRBD1. Trimming removed 2 bases from V and 4 bases from J; junction bases left unmatched: 5. Germline CDR1 SGHTA, CDR2 FQGNSA. CDR3 length: 15 residues.

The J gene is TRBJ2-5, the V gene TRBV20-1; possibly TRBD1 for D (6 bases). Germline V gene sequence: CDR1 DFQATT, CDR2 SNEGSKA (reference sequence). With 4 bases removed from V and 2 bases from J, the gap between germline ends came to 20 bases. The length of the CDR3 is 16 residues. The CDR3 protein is CSATEDSPTPQETQYF. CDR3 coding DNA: TGCAGTGCTACCGAGGACAGCCCCACGCCTCAAGAGACCCAGTACTTC.

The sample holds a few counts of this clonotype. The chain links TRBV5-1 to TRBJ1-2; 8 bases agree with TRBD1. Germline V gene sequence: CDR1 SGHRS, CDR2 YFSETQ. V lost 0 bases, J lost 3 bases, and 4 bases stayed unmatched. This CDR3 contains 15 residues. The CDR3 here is CASSLEAGGYYGYTF. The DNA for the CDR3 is TGCGCCAGCAGCTTGGAGGCAGGGGGCTACTATGGCTACACCTTC.

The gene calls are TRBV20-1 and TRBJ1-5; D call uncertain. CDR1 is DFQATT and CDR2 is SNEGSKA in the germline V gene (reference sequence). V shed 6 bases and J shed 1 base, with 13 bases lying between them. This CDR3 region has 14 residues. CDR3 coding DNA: TGCAGTGCCCTCCACCCACAAAGCAATCAGCCCCAGCATTTT. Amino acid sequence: CSALHPQSNQPQHF.

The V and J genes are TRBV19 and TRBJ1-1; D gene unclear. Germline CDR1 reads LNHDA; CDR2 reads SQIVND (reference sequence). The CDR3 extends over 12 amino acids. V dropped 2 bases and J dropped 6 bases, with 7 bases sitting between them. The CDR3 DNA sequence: TGTGCCAGTAGTATATCCGGGTCTGAAGCTTTCTTT. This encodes CASSISGSEAFF.

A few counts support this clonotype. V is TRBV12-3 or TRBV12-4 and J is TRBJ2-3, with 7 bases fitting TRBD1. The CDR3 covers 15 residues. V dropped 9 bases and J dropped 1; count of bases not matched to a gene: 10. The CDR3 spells CASMTGWGRTDTQYF. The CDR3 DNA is TGTGCCAGTATGACAGGGTGGGGGCGCACAGATACGCAGTATTTT.

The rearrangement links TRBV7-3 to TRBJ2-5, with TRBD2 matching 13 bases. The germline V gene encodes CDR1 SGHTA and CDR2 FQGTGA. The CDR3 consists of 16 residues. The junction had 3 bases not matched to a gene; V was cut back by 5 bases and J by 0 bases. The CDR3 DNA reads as TGTGCCAGCAGCCCCGGACTAGCGGGGGACCAAGAGACCCAGTACTTC. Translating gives CASSPGLAGDQETQYF.

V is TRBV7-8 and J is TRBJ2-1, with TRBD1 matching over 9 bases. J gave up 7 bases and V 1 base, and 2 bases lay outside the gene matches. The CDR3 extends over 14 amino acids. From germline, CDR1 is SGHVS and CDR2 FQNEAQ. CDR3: CASSLEGTGNEQFF. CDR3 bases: TGTGCCAGCAGCTTAGAAGGGACAGGGAATGAGCAGTTCTTC.

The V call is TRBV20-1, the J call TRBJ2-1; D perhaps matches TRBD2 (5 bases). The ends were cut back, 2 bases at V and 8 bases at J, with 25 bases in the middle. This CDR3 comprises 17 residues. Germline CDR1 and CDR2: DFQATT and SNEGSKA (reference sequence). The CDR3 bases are TGCAGTGCTAGACTCTCCGCCTATAGGGAGTATGTGGATGAGCAGTTCTTC. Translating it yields CSARLSAYREYVDEQFF.

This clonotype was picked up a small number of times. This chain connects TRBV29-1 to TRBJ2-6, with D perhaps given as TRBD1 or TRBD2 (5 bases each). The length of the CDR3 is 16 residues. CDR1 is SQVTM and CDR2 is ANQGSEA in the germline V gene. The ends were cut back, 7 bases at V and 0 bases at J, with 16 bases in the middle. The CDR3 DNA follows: TGCAGCGCGACCGGGACGCCCAGCTCTGGGGCCAACGTCCTGACTTTC. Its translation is CSATGTPSSGANVLTF.

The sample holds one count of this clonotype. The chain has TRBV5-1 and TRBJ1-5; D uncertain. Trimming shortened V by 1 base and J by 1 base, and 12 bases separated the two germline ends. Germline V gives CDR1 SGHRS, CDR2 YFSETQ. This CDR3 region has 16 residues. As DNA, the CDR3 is TGCGCCAGCAGCTTGAGGCCGGGCCCGAGCAATCAGCCCCAGCATTTT. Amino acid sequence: CASSLRPGPSNQPQHF.

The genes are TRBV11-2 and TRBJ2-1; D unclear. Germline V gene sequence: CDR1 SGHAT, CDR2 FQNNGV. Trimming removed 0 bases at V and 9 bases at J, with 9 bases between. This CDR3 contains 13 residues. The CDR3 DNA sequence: TGTGCCAGCAGCTTAGATCCTAGGGCTGAGCAGTTCTTC. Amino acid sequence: CASSLDPRAEQFF.

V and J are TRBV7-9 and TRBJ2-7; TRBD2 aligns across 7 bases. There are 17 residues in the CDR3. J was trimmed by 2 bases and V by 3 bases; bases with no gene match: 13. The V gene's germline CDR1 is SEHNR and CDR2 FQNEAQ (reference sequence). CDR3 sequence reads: CASSLRSQPGLTYEQYF. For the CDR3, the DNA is TGTGCCAGCAGCTTGCGGAGTCAACCGGGACTAACCTACGAGCAGTACTTC. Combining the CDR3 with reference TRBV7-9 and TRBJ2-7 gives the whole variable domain DTGVSQNPRHKITKRGQNVTFRCDPISEHNRLYWYRQTLGQGPEFLTYFQNEAQLEKSRLLSDRFSAERPKGSFSTLEIQRTEQGDSAMYLCASSLRSQPGLTYEQYFGPGTRLTVT.

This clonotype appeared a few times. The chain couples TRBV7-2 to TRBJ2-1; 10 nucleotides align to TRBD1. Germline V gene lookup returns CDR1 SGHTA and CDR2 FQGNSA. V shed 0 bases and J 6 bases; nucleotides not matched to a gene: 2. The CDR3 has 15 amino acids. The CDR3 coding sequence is TGTGCCAGCAGCTTAGCGGGACAGGGGAGCAATGAGCAGTTCTTC. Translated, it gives CASSLAGQGSNEQFF. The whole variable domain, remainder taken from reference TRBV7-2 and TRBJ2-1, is GAGVSQSPSNKVTEKGKDVELRCDPISGHTALYWYRQSLGQGLEFLIYFQGNSAPDKSGLPSDRFSAERTGGSVSTLTIQRTQQEDSAVYLCASSLAGQGSNEQFFGPGTRLTVL.

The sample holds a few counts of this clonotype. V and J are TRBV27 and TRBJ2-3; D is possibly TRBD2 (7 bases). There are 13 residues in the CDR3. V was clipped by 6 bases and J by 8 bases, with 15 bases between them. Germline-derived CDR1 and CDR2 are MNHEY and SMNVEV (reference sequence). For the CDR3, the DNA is TGTGCCAGCAGCCTTGGGGGGGGCGGTACGCAGTATTTT. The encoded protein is CASSLGGGGTQYF.

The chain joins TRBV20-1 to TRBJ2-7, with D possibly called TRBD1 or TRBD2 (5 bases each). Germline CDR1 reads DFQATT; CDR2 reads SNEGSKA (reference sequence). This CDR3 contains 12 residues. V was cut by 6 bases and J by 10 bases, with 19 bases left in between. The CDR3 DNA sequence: TGCAGTGCAAACCGGGACCCCCGAGGCCAGTACTTC. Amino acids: CSANRDPRGQYF.

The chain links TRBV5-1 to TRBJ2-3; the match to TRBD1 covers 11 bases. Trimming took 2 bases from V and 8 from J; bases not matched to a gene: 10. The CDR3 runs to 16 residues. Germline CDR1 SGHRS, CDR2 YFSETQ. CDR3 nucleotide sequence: TGCGCCAGCAGCTTCACCGGGACAGGGGGAGAAGGTACGCAGTATTTT. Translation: CASSFTGTGGEGTQYF.

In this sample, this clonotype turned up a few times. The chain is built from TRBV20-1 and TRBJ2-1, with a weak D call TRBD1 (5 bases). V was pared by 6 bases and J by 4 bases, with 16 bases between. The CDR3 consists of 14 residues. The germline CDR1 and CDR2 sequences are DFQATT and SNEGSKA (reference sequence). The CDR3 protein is CSAVTFGAYNEQFF. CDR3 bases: TGCAGTGCGGTCACCTTTGGGGCATACAATGAGCAGTTCTTC.

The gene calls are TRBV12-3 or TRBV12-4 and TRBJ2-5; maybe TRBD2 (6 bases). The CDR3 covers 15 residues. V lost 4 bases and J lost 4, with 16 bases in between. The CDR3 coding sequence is TGTGCCAGCAGTTGGGGAGGCCCAGTCGCAGAGACCCAGTACTTC. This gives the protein CASSWGGPVAETQYF.

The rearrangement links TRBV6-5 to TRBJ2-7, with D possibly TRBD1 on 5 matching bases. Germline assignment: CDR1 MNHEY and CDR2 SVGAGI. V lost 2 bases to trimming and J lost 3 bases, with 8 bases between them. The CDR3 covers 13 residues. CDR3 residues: CASSYGADYEQYF. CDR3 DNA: TGTGCCAGCAGTTACGGGGCGGACTACGAGCAGTACTTC.

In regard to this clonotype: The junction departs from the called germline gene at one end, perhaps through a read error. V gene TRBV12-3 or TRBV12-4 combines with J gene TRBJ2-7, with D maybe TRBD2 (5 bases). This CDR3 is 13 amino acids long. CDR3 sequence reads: CARSLATIYEQYF. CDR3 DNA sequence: TGTGCCCGCAGTTTAGCGACTATATACGAGCAGTACTTC.

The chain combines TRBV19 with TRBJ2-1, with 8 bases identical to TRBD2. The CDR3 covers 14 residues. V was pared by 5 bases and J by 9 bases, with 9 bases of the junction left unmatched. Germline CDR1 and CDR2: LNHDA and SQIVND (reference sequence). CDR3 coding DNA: TGTGCCAGTAGTCCCGGGACTAGGGGGTCTGAGCAGTTCTTC. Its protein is CASSPGTRGSEQFF.